Included here is one T cell receptor (beta chain) sequence, with context. The data are from a study of blood T cell repertoires in COVID-19. Study information: From the United States, Italy and Spain came samples of acute and convalescent COVID-19. Sources were T cells, B-cell-depleted T cells, or PBMCs; the material itself was cDNA or gDNA.

In the original processing: Estimated nucleated cell counts came from reference gene primer amplification. Sequencing used immunoSEQ multiplex PCR; TCRdb keeps in-frame clones, though not all of them. The DNA gave D and trimming, while V, J and clone size come from that table. The sample holds about 220,000 clones; about 80% are singletons and the top ten take roughly 2.4%. CDR3 length: 13 amino acids. Trimming cost V 5 bases and J 8 bases, with 15 bases left between them. Germline CDR1 and CDR2: MNHEY and SVGAGI. The receptor's source is a woman in her sixties or seventies with acute or convalescent COVID-19. The sample comprised peripheral blood. The chain carries TRBV6-5 and TRBJ1-2; possible D gene TRBD1, 5 bases. CDR3 sequence reads: CASSPGHSIGYTF. The DNA of the CDR3 is TGTGCCAGCAGTCCAGGACACTCTATAGGCTACACCTTC.